These 21 T cell receptor beta chains were all obtained from the same sample, sequenced in a study of T-cell reconstitution after alpha-beta-depleted transplantation in children. Preparation of the TCRbeta library used unique molecular identifiers. TCRdb independently ran MiXCR on the PCR reads; one entry per CDR3 protein. The sample has some 220,000 distinct CDR3 sequences, about 9.5% seen once. The sequencing here drew on PBMCs from the stem cell graft donor, taken from the stem cell graft. These receptors were collected from a human donor who donated a stem cell graft to a child with acute lymphoblastic leukemia.

Ten or more counts support this clonotype. The chain has TRBV29-1 and TRBJ1-2, with 9 bases fitting TRBD1. Trimming took 2 bases from V and 8 from J; bases not matched to a gene: 9. Germline V gene data show CDR1 as SQVTM and CDR2 as ANQGSEA. This CDR3 contains 14 residues. The CDR3 loop reads CSVETGGAPQGYTF. The CDR3 bases are TGCAGCGTTGAAACAGGGGGCGCCCCGCAGGGCTACACCTTC.

This clonotype was seen ten or more times. This chain connects TRBV20-1 to TRBJ2-1; TRBD2 agrees at 13 bases. The CDR3 runs to 15 residues. Per germline, CDR1 DFQATT and CDR2 SNEGSKA (reference sequence). V was pared by 6 bases and J by 6 bases, with 8 bases of the junction left unmatched. The CDR3 DNA reads as TGCAGTGCCAACCCACTAGCGGGGGGGGTCAATGAGCAGTTCTTC. Translation: CSANPLAGGVNEQFF.

The rearrangement joins TRBV20-1 to TRBJ2-3, with TRBD1 identical over 8 bases. The germline V gene has CDR1 DFQATT and CDR2 SNEGSKA (reference sequence). The CDR3 runs 14 residues. V dropped 3 bases and J dropped 5; count of bases not matched to a gene: 7. The CDR3 sequence is CSASPQGARDTQYF. CDR3 DNA: TGCAGTGCTAGCCCCCAGGGGGCCCGAGATACGCAGTATTTT.

This chain joins TRBV12-3 or TRBV12-4 and TRBJ2-5; D unresolved. CDR3 length equals 13 residues. Trimming pared 5 bases from V and 5 bases from J, leaving 12 bases between. The CDR3 sequence is CASSPLFGETQYF. The CDR3 nucleotides read TGTGCCAGCAGTCCGCTCTTCGGGGAGACCCAGTACTTC.

This clonotype was recorded at least ten times. The chain is built from TRBV20-1 and TRBJ2-4, with D maybe TRBD1 (5 bases). The CDR3 sequence is 14 residues long. Germline lookup yields CDR1 DFQATT and CDR2 SNEGSKA (reference sequence). V lost 5 bases to trimming and J lost 2 bases, with 13 bases between them. The chain's CDR3 is CSAWDGATKNIQYF. DNA of the CDR3: TGCAGTGCTTGGGATGGGGCCACCAAAAACATTCAGTACTTC.

This clonotype was counted a few times. The V call is TRBV12-3 or TRBV12-4, the J call TRBJ1-3; 7 positions match TRBD1. Trimming removed 3 bases from V and 0 bases from J; junction bases left unmatched: 2. CDR3 length: 15 amino acids. The CDR3 nucleotides read TGTGCCAGCAGTTTCAGGGGGATCTCTGGAAACACCATATATTTT. Its protein product is CASSFRGISGNTIYF.

This clonotype was found a few times. The CDR3 reads CSANPTTGTGAEKLFF. The CDR3 DNA reads TGCAGTGCTAATCCAACTACCGGGACAGGGGCCGAAAAACTGTTTTTT. The gene calls are TRBV20-1 and TRBJ1-4, with 10 bases identical to TRBD1. CDR3 length equals 16 residues. V shed 4 bases, J shed 8 bases, and the junction held 13 bases outside the gene matches. Germline V gives CDR1 DFQATT, CDR2 SNEGSKA (reference sequence).

The sample holds a few counts of this clonotype. The CDR3 protein is CSGDSLAGEVTEQYF. The CDR3 DNA reads as TGCAGTGGTGACAGCCTAGCGGGGGAAGTCACCGAGCAGTACTTC. This chain links TRBV20-1 with TRBJ2-7; 10 positions match TRBD2. J lost 6 bases, V lost 7 bases, and 15 bases had no gene match. The CDR3 is made up of 15 amino acids. CDR1 is DFQATT, CDR2 SNEGSKA, per germline (reference sequence).

This clonotype occurred many times. This sequence joins TRBV12-3 or TRBV12-4 and TRBJ1-2; perhaps TRBD1 as D (6 bases). V dropped 5 bases and J dropped 8 bases, with 12 bases sitting between them. This CDR3 is 12 amino acids long. For the CDR3, the DNA is TGTGCCAGCAGTCGCGACAGGTGGGGCTACACCTTC. Protein: CASSRDRWGYTF.

This clonotype turned up a few times. In DNA form, the CDR3 reads TGTGCCAGCATAGCGGGGGGTACCTACGAGCAGTACTTC. Protein: CASIAGGTYEQYF. This chain connects TRBV6-2 or TRBV6-3 to TRBJ2-7; 10 bases line up with TRBD2. After removal of 7 bases from V and 2 bases from J, the junction contained 2 bases not matched to a gene. The CDR3 is made up of 13 amino acids. Looked up from germline, CDR1 is MNHEY and CDR2 is SVGEGT.

This clonotype was counted a few times. The CDR3 spells CASSGSWDRGLDEQFF. The CDR3 DNA is TGTGCCAGCTCAGGCTCCTGGGACAGGGGGCTTGATGAGCAGTTCTTC. This chain links TRBV18 with TRBJ2-1; 12 positions agree with TRBD1. Germline CDR1 and CDR2: KGHSH and LQKENI. V was clipped by 5 bases and J by 8 bases; unmatched bases: 10. This CDR3 is built from 16 residues.

This clonotype came up many times. V gene TRBV5-1 combines with J gene TRBJ1-1, with TRBD1 identical over 10 bases. CDR3 length: 15 amino acids. Germline assignment: CDR1 SGHRS and CDR2 YFSETQ. Trimming cost V 3 bases and J 4 bases; bases outside gene matches: 6. The CDR3: CASSSKGTGVTEAFF. Written as DNA, the CDR3 is TGCGCCAGCAGCTCTAAGGGGACAGGGGTCACTGAAGCTTTCTTT.

V gene TRBV18 combines with J gene TRBJ2-7; 9 bases align to TRBD1. The junction had 3 bases not matched to a gene; V was cut back by 6 bases and J by 3 bases. This CDR3 spans 13 amino acids. Germline V lookup: CDR1 KGHSH, CDR2 LQKENI. The CDR3 is CASSTGGDYEQYF. The CDR3 DNA reads TGTGCCAGCTCCACAGGGGGCGACTACGAGCAGTACTTC.

This clonotype turned up a few times. V is TRBV11-2 and J is TRBJ2-1; possibly TRBD2 for D (7 bases). CDR1 and CDR2 from the germline V gene are SGHAT and FQNNGV. Trimming cost V 2 bases and J 1 base, with 12 bases left between them. The CDR3 length is 16 residues. CDR3 residues: CASSLIGGASYNEQFF. The CDR3 DNA sequence: TGTGCCAGCAGCTTAATAGGGGGGGCGTCCTACAATGAGCAGTTCTTC.

This clonotype was seen at least ten times. The V gene is TRBV13, the J gene TRBJ2-5; no reliable D call. Trimming took 0 bases from V and 1 from J, leaving 6 bases between them. This CDR3 is 14 amino acids long. Germline CDR1 is PRHDT and CDR2 is FYEKMQ (reference sequence). The CDR3 DNA reads as TGTGCCAGCAGCTTAGGCACCTCCCAAGAGACCCAGTACTTC. This sequence encodes CASSLGTSQETQYF.

The chain's CDR3 is CASSPEGADRNTFF. The CDR3 bases are TGTGCCAGCTCACCCGAGGGTGCAGACCGAAATACTTTCTTT. This chain uses TRBV18 with TRBJ1-1, with D unclear. Trimming left V 3 bases short and J 12 bases short, with 20 bases between. This CDR3 is 14 amino acids long. Germline V gene sequence: CDR1 KGHSH, CDR2 LQKENI.

This sequence joins TRBV20-1 and TRBJ1-2; D might be TRBD1 (5 bases). Germline-derived CDR1 and CDR2 are DFQATT and SNEGSKA (reference sequence). Deletions cut 3 bases from V and 7 bases from J, with 12 bases between. The CDR3 consists of 12 residues. The CDR3 sequence: CSASAGASGYTF. The CDR3 coding sequence is TGCAGTGCTAGTGCTGGGGCGAGTGGCTACACCTTC.

This clonotype showed up just a few times. The V and J genes are TRBV15 and TRBJ2-7, with D perhaps matching TRBD2 (6 bases). This CDR3 comprises 13 residues. The V end was cut by 8 bases, the J end by 1 base, with 12 bases between. CDR1 and CDR2 from the germline V gene are LNHNV and YYDKDF (reference sequence). The CDR3 spells CATRGEVSYEQYF. The CDR3 DNA follows: TGTGCCACCCGCGGGGAAGTTTCCTACGAGCAGTACTTC.

V and J are TRBV5-6 and TRBJ1-2; D not certain. Germline lookup yields CDR1 SGHDT and CDR2 YYEEEE. V lost 0 bases and J lost 3, with 9 bases in between. The length of the CDR3 is 14 residues. The CDR3 here is CASSLASSHYGYTF. The CDR3 region has the DNA TGTGCCAGCAGCTTGGCCTCGTCCCACTATGGCTACACCTTC.

This clonotype was counted ten times or more. The V and J genes are TRBV27 and TRBJ1-6; a weak D match, TRBD1 (6 bases). This CDR3 is 17 amino acids long. The V end lost 8 bases, the J end lost 0 bases, and 17 bases lay between the germline ends. Germline V gene sequence: CDR1 MNHEY, CDR2 SMNVEV (reference sequence). The CDR3 spells CASGGREPSSYNSPLHF. CDR3 DNA: TGTGCCAGCGGGGGCCGGGAGCCGAGCTCCTATAATTCACCCCTCCACTTT.

This clonotype has just a few counts. The chain couples TRBV3-1 to TRBJ2-7; perhaps TRBD1 as D (6 bases). The ends were cut back, 2 bases at V and 2 bases at J, with 10 bases in the middle. Germline V gene data show CDR1 as LGHDT and CDR2 as YNNKEL (reference sequence). This CDR3 contains 14 residues. CDR3 bases: TGTGCCAGCAGCCAACAAGGGGGAGCCTACGAGCAGTACTTC. Amino acid sequence: CASSQQGGAYEQYF.